These 17 T cell receptor beta chains were all obtained from the same sample, sequenced in a study of response to subunit inactivated influenza vaccine (dated by TCRdb to the late 2010s). The library was made by RT-PCR. TCRdb records Illumina HiSeq 2500 as the sequencer. TCRdb reworked the public reads: Q25 trimming with fastp, MiXCR clone assembly, productive beta chains retained. Every distinct CDR3 protein forms one entry, paired with its most common genes and DNA. Counted in this sample were over 300,000 distinct CDR3 sequences; 20% to 25% of them appeared once. The ten largest clonotypes hold more than 8.5% of the sample. This specimen was PBMCs from blood, taken less than 22 months after vaccination. The receptors derive from a man between 50 and 75 years old who received an inactivated influenza vaccine. Donor details come from another sample of the same person, matched by shared clones.

A few counts support this clonotype. The rearrangement joins TRBV7-2 to TRBJ2-3; a weak D match, TRBD1 (5 bases). This CDR3 has 14 residues. Trimming stripped 10 bases from V and 0 bases from J, with 14 bases between. Germline V lookup: CDR1 SGHTA, CDR2 FQGNSA. CDR3 sequence (DNA): TGTGCCACCTCAAGGGGTTGGAGCACAGATACGCAGTATTTT. It specifies CATSRGWSTDTQYF.

This clonotype was counted only a few times. The chain carries TRBV7-8 and TRBJ2-1; TRBD2 aligns across 12 bases. The CDR3 spans 19 residues. V lost 5 bases to trimming and J lost 0 bases; unmatched junction nucleotides: 11. Germline CDR1 is SGHVS and CDR2 is FQNEAQ. The CDR3 spells CASSAKRASGRVSYNEQFF. Here the CDR3 DNA reads TGTGCCAGCAGCGCGAAAAGGGCTAGCGGGAGGGTCTCCTACAATGAGCAGTTCTTC.

V usage is TRBV7-9 and J usage is TRBJ1-1; TRBD1 matches 9 bases. Germline V gives CDR1 SEHNR, CDR2 FQNEAQ (reference sequence). The trim removed 5 bases at V and 1 base at J, leaving 5 bases unmatched. The CDR3 has 15 residues. In DNA form, the CDR3 reads TGTGCCAGCAGCCGGACAGGGGCGGGGAACACTGAAGCTTTCTTT. Translation: CASSRTGAGNTEAFF.

The chain combines TRBV4-2 with TRBJ2-7, with D tentatively TRBD2 (6 bases). Deletions cut 0 bases from V and 4 bases from J, with 13 bases between. The CDR3 runs 15 residues. Germline V lookup: CDR1 LGHNA, CDR2 YNFKEQ. CDR3 DNA sequence: TGTGCCAGCAGCCAAGATCGGGTCGGGGGATACGAGCAGTACTTC. Protein product: CASSQDRVGGYEQYF.

This clonotype has a handful of counts. The chain has TRBV12-3 or TRBV12-4 and TRBJ2-3, with TRBD2 matching over 12 bases. The J segment lost 6 bases and the V segment lost 3 bases, leaving 7 bases of the junction unmatched. The CDR3 covers 16 residues. CDR3 bases: TGTGCCAGCAGTTTGTGGACTAGCGGGAAAGAGGATACGCAGTATTTT. It encodes CASSLWTSGKEDTQYF.

This clonotype appeared many times. The gene calls are TRBV12-3 or TRBV12-4 and TRBJ1-1; weak D call: TRBD1 (5 bases). Between the trimmed V and J ends, which lost 3 bases and 1 base, there was a span of 6 bases. CDR3 length: 13 residues. CDR3 bases: TGTGCCAGCAGTTTCGGACAGAACACTGAAGCTTTCTTT. The encoded protein is CASSFGQNTEAFF.

The gene calls are TRBV20-1 and TRBJ1-2; D remains unclear. This CDR3 is built from 13 residues. Germline CDR1 and CDR2: DFQATT and SNEGSKA (reference sequence). V lost 3 bases and J lost 10, with 18 bases in between. The CDR3: CSASVRTNPYYTF. The CDR3 DNA is TGCAGTGCTAGTGTCAGGACGAACCCGTACTACACCTTC.

The chain employs TRBV19 and TRBJ1-2, with D tentatively TRBD1 (5 bases). Trimming took off 3 bases at V and 6 bases at J, with 14 bases between the two ends. CDR3 length equals 14 residues. Germline CDR1 and CDR2: LNHDA and SQIVND (reference sequence). CDR3 protein: CASSISGRDDGYTF. The CDR3 nucleotides read TGTGCCAGTAGTATCTCGGGCAGGGATGATGGCTACACCTTC. Full variable domain (remainder filled in from reference TRBV19 and TRBJ1-2): DGGITQSPKYLFRKEGQNVTLSCEQNLNHDAMYWYRQDPGQGLRLIYYSQIVNDFQKGDIAEGYSVSREKKESFPLTVTSAQKNPTAFYLCASSISGRDDGYTFGSGTRLTVV.

This clonotype was recorded at least ten times. This chain uses TRBV2 with TRBJ1-5; D unclear. In germline, CDR1 is SNHLY, CDR2 FYNNEI. CDR3 size: 14 residues. Trimming removed 3 bases at V and 4 bases at J, with 10 bases between. This chain's CDR3 is CASSDRVGNQPQHF. The CDR3 DNA reads as TGTGCCAGCAGTGATAGGGTGGGAAATCAGCCCCAGCATTTT.

A few counts support this clonotype. The chain employs TRBV20-1 and TRBJ2-2, with D perhaps TRBD1 (5 bases). The germline gives CDR1 DFQATT, CDR2 SNEGSKA (reference sequence). V lost 5 bases and J lost 4, with 11 bases in between. This CDR3 region has 13 residues. CDR3 loop: CSALRVSTGELFF. In DNA, the CDR3 is TGCAGTGCTCTCAGGGTTAGCACCGGGGAGCTGTTTTTT.

This clonotype showed up just once. The chain uses TRBV19 and TRBJ2-1; 14 bases align to TRBD2. The ends lost 8 bases at V and 5 bases at J; junction bases unmatched: 11. The CDR3 totals 17 residues. Germline V gives CDR1 LNHDA, CDR2 SQIVND (reference sequence). CDR3 residues: CASGQPRTSGRHNEQFF. DNA for the CDR3: TGTGCCAGTGGCCAGCCCCGGACTAGCGGGAGGCACAATGAGCAGTTCTTC.

This rearrangement joins TRBV28 to TRBJ2-1; 9 nucleotides align to TRBD1. The CDR3 covers 14 residues. The V gene's germline CDR1 is MDHEN and CDR2 SYDVKM. After removal of 6 bases from V and 8 bases from J, the junction contained 8 bases not matched to a gene. The CDR3 loop reads CASRQTDRGYEQFF. As DNA, the CDR3 is TGTGCCAGCAGGCAGACGGACAGGGGTTATGAGCAGTTCTTC.

The V gene is TRBV5-1, the J gene TRBJ2-1; 10 positions agree with TRBD1. Trimming took 2 bases from V and 5 from J; bases not matched to a gene: 4. CDR3 length: 15 amino acids. Germline CDR1 reads SGHRS; CDR2 reads YFSETQ. The CDR3 is CASSFPGQGNNEQFF. Written as DNA, the CDR3 is TGCGCCAGCAGCTTTCCGGGACAGGGGAACAATGAGCAGTTCTTC.

The chain combines TRBV7-2 with TRBJ2-5; 7 bases agree with TRBD1. Germline values: CDR1 SGHTA, CDR2 FQGNSA. The CDR3 runs 15 residues. Germline trimming cut 2 bases from V and 3 bases from J; bases unmatched to any gene: 6. The CDR3 DNA sequence: TGTGCCAGCAGCTTAATGGGACAGCGGAAAGAGACCCAGTACTTC. Its translation: CASSLMGQRKETQYF.

The chain links TRBV28 to TRBJ1-2, with D unclear. V shed 3 bases and J shed 3 bases, with 11 bases lying between them. This CDR3 region has 14 residues. Germline loops: CDR1 MDHEN, CDR2 SYDVKM. The CDR3 loop is CASSFYTQHYGYTF. CDR3 DNA sequence: TGTGCCAGCAGTTTCTACACCCAACACTATGGCTACACCTTC.

The CDR3 sequence: CASTPGGTGLQKLFF. The CDR3 coding sequence is TGTGCCAGTACCCCCGGTGGGACAGGGTTGCAAAAACTGTTTTTT. The chain carries TRBV19 and TRBJ1-4; 9 nucleotides align to TRBD1. CDR1 is LNHDA and CDR2 is SQIVND in the germline V gene (reference sequence). This CDR3 is built from 15 residues. Trimming took 7 bases from V and 9 from J; bases not matched to a gene: 12.

There are a few counts of this clonotype. The V and J genes are TRBV20-1 and TRBJ2-2; D not resolved. The CDR3 covers 14 residues. Germline CDR1 DFQATT, CDR2 SNEGSKA (reference sequence). V was clipped by 1 base and J by 4 bases, with 10 bases between them. The CDR3 spells CSARGTGSTGELFF. The CDR3 nucleotides read TGCAGTGCTAGAGGGACGGGTTCCACCGGGGAGCTGTTTTTT.